This T cell receptor beta chain was profiled in a study of blood T cell repertoires in COVID-19. Turning to the study itself: COVID-19 samples collected from the United States, Italy and Spain covered acute and convalescent phases.

It was during active infection that Seattle patients were enrolled and then longitudinally followed. Authors' methods: Amplification with reference gene primers provided the estimates of nucleated cell counts. The data were produced by immunoSEQ multiplex PCR, yet TCRdb's version contains in-frame clones alone and is incomplete. V and J calls and clone size are as listed in that table; D and trimming were resolved from the DNA. The sample holds 170,000 or so clones, 80% to 90% seen once. The V gene's germline CDR1 is LNHDA and CDR2 SQIVND (reference sequence). This CDR3 comprises 15 residues. J lost 5 bases, V lost 7 bases, and 13 bases had no gene match. This clone occurred a few times.

The receptor's source is a woman in her 70s with COVID-19, enrolled during active disease. Sequencing input: peripheral blood. The chain carries TRBV19 and TRBJ1-2; TRBD1 agrees at 7 bases. Here the CDR3 DNA reads TGTGCCAGTAATTTAGGTACTACAGGGGATTATGGCTACACCTTC. As protein: CASNLGTTGDYGYTF.